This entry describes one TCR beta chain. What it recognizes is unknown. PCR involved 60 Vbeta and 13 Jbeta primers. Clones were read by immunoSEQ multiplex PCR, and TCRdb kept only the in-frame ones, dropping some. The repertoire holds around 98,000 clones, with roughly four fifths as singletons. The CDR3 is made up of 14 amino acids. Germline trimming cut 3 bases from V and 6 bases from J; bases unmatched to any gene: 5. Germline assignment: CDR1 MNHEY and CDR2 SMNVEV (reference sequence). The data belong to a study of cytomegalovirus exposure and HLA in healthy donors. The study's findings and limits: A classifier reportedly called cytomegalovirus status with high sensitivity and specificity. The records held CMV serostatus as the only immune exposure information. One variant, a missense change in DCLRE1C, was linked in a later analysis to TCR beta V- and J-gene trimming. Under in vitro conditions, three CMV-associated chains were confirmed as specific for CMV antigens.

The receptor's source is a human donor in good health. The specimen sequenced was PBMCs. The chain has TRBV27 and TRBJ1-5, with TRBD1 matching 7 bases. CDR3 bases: TGTGCCAGCAGTTTTACAGGGGATTCTCAGCCCCAGCATTTT. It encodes CASSFTGDSQPQHF.